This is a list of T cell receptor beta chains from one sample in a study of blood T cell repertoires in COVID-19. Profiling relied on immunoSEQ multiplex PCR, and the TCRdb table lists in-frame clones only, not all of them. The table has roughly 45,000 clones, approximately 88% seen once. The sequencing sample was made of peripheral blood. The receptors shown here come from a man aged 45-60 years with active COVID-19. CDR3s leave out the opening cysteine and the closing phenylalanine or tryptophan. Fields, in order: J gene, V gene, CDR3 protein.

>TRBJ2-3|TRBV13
ASSLPSGPGTDTQY
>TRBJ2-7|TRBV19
ASAPGIAYEQY
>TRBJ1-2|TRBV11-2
ASSHGQGAYGYT
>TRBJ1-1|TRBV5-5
ASSLATQRAEAF
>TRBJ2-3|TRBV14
ASSQDLGTRVTDTQY
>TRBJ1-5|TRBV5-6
ASSNRDSYQPQH
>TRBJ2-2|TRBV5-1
ASSRQSTNTGELF
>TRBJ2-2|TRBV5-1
ASSLDLLAGGLAKLF
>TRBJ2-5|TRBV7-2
ASSFPSGGETQY
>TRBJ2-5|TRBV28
ASSSSGGAQETQY
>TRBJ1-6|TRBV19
ASSTGPASPLH
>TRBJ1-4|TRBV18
ASSSLTNEKLF
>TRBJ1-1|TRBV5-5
ASSLATGNTEAF
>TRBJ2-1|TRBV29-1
SVIMRLASGSYNEQF
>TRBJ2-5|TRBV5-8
ASSPSWGGFETQY
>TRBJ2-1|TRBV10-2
ASSPGTSRWNEQF
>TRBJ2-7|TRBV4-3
ASSLAGGWEQY
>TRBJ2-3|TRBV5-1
ASSLAGFNTDTQY
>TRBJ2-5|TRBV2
ASSAIQETQY
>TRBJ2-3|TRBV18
ASSPLADTQY